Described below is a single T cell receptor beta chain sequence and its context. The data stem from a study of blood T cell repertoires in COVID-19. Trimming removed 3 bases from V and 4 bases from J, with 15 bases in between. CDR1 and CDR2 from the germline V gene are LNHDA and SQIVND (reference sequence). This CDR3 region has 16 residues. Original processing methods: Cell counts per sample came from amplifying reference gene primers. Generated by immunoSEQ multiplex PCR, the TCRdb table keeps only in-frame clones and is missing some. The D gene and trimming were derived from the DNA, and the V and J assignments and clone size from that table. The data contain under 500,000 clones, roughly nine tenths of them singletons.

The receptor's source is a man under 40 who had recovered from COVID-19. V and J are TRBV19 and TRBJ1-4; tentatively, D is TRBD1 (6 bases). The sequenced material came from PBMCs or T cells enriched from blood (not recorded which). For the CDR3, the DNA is TGTGCCAGTAGTATCGCCCGGACAGCGATTAATGAAAAACTGTTTTTT. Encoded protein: CASSIARTAINEKLFF.